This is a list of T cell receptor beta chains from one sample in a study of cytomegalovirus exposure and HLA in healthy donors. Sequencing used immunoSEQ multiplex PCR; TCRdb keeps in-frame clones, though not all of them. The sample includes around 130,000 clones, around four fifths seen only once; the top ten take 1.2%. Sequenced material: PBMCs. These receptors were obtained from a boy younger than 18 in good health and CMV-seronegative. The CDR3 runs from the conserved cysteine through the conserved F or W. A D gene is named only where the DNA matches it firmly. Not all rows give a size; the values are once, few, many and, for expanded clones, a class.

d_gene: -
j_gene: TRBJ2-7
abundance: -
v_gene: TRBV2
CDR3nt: TGTGCCAGCAGTGAAGGACAGCTGACCTACGAGCAGTACTTC
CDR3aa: CASSEGQLTYEQYF

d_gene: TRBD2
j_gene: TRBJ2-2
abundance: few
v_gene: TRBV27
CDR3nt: TGTGCCAGCAGCTATAGCGGGGGGCAGGACACCGGGGAGCTGTTTTTT
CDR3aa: CASSYSGGQDTGELFF

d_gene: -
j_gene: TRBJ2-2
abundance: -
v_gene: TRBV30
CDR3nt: TGTGCCTGGAGTGGCGCTAGGTCCGGGGAGCTGTTTTTT
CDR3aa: CAWSGARSGELFF

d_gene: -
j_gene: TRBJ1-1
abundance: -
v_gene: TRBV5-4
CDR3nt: TGTGCCAGCAGCTTGCCTGGGCCGGAGGCTGAAGCTTTCTTT
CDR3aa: CASSLPGPEAEAFF

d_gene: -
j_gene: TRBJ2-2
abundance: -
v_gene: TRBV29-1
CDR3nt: TGCAGCGTCCAAACCGGGGAGCTGTTTTTT
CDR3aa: CSVQTGELFF

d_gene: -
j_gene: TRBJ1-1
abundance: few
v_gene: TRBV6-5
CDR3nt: TGTGCCATCCGGGGTGCGAACACTGAAGCTTTCTTT
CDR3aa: CAIRGANTEAFF

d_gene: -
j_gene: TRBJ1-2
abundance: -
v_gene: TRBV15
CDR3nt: TGTGCCACCAGCGACGGGGGACCGGGCTACACCTTC
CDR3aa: CATSDGGPGYTF

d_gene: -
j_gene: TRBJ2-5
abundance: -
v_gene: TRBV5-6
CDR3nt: TGTGCCAGCAGCTTCTTAGCAGGGTCGACGTCGGAGACCCAGTACTTC
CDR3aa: CASSFLAGSTSETQYF

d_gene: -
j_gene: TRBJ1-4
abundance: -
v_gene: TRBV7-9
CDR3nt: TGTGCCAGCAGCTCCCGACAGGATGAAAAACTGTTTTTT
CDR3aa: CASSSRQDEKLFF

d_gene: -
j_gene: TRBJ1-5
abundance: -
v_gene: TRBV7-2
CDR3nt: TGTGCCAGCAGCTTCGCAGGGTCTAGCAATCAGCCCCAGCATTTT
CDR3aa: CASSFAGSSNQPQHF

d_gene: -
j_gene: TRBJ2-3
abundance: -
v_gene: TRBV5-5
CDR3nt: TGTGCCAGCAGCTTTGGCCAGAGCACAGATACGCAGTATTTT
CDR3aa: CASSFGQSTDTQYF

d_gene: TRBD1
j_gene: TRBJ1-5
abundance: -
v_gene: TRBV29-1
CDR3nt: TGCAGCGTTGATTCCGGGACAGGGGGCCCTCAACCTTACCTTCATAGCAATCAGCCCCAGCATTTT
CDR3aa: CSVDSGTGGPQPYLHSNQPQHF

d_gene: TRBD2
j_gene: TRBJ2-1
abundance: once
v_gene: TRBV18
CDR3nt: TGTGCCAGCTCGTCTAGCGGAGACAATATCTACAATGAGCAGTTCTTC
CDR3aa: CASSSSGDNIYNEQFF

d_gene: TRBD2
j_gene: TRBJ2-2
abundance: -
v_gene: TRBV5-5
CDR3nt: TGTGCCAGTCGGACTAGCGGGAACGGGGAGCTGTTTTTT
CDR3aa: CASRTSGNGELFF

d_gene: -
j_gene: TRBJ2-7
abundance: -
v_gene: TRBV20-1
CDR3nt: TGCAGTGCTAGAGAAAGCGCCGAGCAGTACTTC
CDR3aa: CSARESAEQYF

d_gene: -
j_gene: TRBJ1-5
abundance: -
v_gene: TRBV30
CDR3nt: TGTGCCTGGAGGGGGAGGGGGAATCAGCCCCAGCATTTT
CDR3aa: CAWRGRGNQPQHF

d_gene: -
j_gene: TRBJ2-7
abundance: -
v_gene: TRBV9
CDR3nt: TGTGCCAGCAGCGTAGGTAACAGGGCCCACGAGCAGTACTTC
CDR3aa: CASSVGNRAHEQYF

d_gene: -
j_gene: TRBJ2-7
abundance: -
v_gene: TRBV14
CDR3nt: TGTGCCAGCAGCCAAGATGGAAGGGGCTACGAGCAGTACTTC
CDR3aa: CASSQDGRGYEQYF

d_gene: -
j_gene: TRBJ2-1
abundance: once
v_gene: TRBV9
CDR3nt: TGTGCCAGCAGCCCAGACTATCCTGGGGAGAATGAGCAGTTCTTC
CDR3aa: CASSPDYPGENEQFF

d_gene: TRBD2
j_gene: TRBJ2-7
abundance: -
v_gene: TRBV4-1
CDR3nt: TGCGCCAGCAGCCAAGATCCAGCGGGAACCGAGCAGTACTTC
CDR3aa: CASSQDPAGTEQYF

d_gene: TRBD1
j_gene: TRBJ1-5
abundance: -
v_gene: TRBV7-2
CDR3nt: TGTGCCAGCAGCGTAACCGGGACAGTCAATCAGCCCCAGCATTTT
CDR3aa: CASSVTGTVNQPQHF

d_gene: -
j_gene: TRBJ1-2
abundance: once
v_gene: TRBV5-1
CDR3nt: TGCGCCAGCAGCTCGATCGGCGGGGTATATGGCTACACCTTC
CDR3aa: CASSSIGGVYGYTF

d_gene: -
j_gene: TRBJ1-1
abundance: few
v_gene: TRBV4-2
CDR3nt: TGTGCCAGCAGCCAACCCTTAGGGGAGGGAGGAAAAGCTTTCTTT
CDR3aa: CASSQPLGEGGKAFF

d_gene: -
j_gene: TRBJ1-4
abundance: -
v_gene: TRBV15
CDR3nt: TGTGCCACCAGCAGAGACAGGGGCCTAGGGGAAAAACTGTTTTTT
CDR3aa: CATSRDRGLGEKLFF

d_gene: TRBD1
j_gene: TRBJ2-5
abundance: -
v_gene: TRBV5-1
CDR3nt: TGCGCCAGCAGCCCCCGGGACAGGGAGACCCAGTACTTC
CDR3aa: CASSPRDRETQYF

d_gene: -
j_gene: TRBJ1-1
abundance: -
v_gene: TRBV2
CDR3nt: TGTGCTAGCAGTGAACAGGTCATTGATGAAGCTTTCTTT
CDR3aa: CASSEQVIDEAFF

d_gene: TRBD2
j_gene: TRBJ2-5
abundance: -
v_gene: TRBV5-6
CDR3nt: TGTGCCAGCAGCTTTTACGGGACTAGCGGCCAAGAGACCCAGTACTTC
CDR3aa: CASSFYGTSGQETQYF

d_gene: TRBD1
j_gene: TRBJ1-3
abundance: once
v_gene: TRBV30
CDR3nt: TGTGCCTGGAGTGTAGGACAGGGAGAGGGAAACACCATATATTTT
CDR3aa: CAWSVGQGEGNTIYF

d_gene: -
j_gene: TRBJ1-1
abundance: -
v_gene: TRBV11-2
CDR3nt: TGTGCCAGCAGCCCCGGACGGGGGGCAAGGACTGAAGCTTTCTTT
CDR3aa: CASSPGRGARTEAFF

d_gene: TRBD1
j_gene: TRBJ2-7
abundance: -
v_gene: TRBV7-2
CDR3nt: TGTGCCAGCAGCCTCGACAGGGGGATGTCCTACGAGCAGTACTTC
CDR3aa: CASSLDRGMSYEQYF

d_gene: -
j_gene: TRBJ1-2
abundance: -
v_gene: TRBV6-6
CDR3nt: TGTGCCAGCAGTTACCCCGCCGGGAATTTGATCTATGGCTACACCTTC
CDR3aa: CASSYPAGNLIYGYTF

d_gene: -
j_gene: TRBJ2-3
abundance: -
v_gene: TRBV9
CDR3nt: TGTGCCAGCAGCGTTAGCGGAGGGGGGGCAGATACGCAGTATTTT
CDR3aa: CASSVSGGGADTQYF

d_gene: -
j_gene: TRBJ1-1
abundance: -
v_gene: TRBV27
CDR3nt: TGTGCCAGCAGGACCCGGGGTTGGGGTGAAGCTTTCTTT
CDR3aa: CASRTRGWGEAFF

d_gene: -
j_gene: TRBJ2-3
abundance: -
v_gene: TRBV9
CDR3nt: TGTGCCAGCAGCCCCCGGAGTGCGCCCACAGATACGCAGTATTTT
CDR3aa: CASSPRSAPTDTQYF

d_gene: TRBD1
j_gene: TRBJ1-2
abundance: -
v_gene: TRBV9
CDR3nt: TGTGCCAGCAGCGACCCAGCCGCAACAGGGGAGCGAGGCTACACCTTC
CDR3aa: CASSDPAATGERGYTF

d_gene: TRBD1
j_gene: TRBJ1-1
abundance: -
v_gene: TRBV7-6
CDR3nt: TGTGCCAGCAGCCCCCGACAGGGGGCGCGGACTGAAGCTTTCTTT
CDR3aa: CASSPRQGARTEAFF

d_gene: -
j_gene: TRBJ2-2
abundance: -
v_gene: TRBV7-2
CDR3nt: TGTGCCAGCAGCTCCTTACAGGGTTTCGGGGAGCTGTTTTTT
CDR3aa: CASSSLQGFGELFF

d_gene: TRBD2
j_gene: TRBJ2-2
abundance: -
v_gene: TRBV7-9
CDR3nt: TGTGCCAGCAGCTCCCGTGCTAGCGGGAGGTCTGCCGGGGAGCTGTTTTTT
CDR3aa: CASSSRASGRSAGELFF

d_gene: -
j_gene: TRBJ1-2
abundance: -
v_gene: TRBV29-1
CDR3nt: TGCAGCGTTGAACCGGGGGAATGGGGCTACACCTTC
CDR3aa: CSVEPGEWGYTF

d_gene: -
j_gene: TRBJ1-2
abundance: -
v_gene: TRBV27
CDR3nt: TGTGCCAGCAGAACCGACGGGACTCACTATGGCTACACCTTC
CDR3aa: CASRTDGTHYGYTF

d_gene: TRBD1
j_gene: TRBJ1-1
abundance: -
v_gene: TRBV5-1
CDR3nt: TGCGCCAGCAGCTGGGACAGGGGCTGTGAAGCTTTCTTT
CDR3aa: CASSWDRGCEAFF

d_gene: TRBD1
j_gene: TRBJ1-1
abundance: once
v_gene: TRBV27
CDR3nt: TGTGCCAGCAGCCTCAGGGGGGAGAACACTGAAGCTTTCTTT
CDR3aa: CASSLRGENTEAFF

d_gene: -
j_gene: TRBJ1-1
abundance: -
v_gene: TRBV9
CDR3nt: TGTGCCAGCAGCGTAGCCATGAACACTGAAGCTTTCTTT
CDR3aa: CASSVAMNTEAFF

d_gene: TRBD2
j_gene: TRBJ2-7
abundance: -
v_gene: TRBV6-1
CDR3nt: TGTGCCAGCGGTCGAACTAGCGACCTCTCCTACGAGCAGTACTTC
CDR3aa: CASGRTSDLSYEQYF

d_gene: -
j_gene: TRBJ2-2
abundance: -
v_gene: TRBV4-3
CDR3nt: TGCGCCAGCAAAAGTCAGGCCGGGGAGCTGTTTTTT
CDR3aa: CASKSQAGELFF

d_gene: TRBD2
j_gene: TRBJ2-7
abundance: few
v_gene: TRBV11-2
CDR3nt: TGTGCCAGCAGCCTAGCGGGAGGGAGCTCCTACGAGCAGTACTTC
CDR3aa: CASSLAGGSSYEQYF

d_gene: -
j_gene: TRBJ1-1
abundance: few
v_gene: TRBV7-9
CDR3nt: TGTGCCAGCAGCTTATTTGAGGGTAGGAACACTGAAGCTTTCTTT
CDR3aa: CASSLFEGRNTEAFF

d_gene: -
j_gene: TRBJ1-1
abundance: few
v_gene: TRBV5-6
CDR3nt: TGTGCCAGCAGCTTGGCTGGACAGATCCTGAACACTGAAGCTTTCTTT
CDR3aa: CASSLAGQILNTEAFF

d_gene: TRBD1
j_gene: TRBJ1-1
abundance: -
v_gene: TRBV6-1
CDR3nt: TGTGCCAGCACCCCGACAGGGAGACCTGAAGCTTTCTTT
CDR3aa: CASTPTGRPEAFF

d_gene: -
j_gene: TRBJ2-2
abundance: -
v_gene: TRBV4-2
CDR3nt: TGTGCCAGCAGGAGGGATGAGACCGGGGAGCTGTTTTTT
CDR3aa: CASRRDETGELFF

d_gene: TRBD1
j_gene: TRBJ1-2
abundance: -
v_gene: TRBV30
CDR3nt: TGTGCCTGGAGTGGCAGGGGGCTCGGCTATGGCTACACCTTC
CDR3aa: CAWSGRGLGYGYTF

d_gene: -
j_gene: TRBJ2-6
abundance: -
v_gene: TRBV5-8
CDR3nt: TGTGCCAGCAGCGTGAGTGGGGCCAACGTCCTGACTTTC
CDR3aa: CASSVSGANVLTF

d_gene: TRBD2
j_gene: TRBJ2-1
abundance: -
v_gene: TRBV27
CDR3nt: TGTGCCAGCAGCTATTATGCGGGAGGTGCCTACAATGAGCAGTTCTTC
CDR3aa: CASSYYAGGAYNEQFF

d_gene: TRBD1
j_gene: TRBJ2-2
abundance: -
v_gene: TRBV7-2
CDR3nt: TGTGCCAGCAGCTTAGGGACAGGGCTAAACACCGGGGAGCTGTTTTTT
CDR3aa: CASSLGTGLNTGELFF

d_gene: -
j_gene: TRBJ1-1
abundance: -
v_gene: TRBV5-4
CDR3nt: TGTGCCAGCAGCATCCGGGGTGACACTGAAGCTTTCTTT
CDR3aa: CASSIRGDTEAFF

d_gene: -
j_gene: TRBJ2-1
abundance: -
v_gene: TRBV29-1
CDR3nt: TGCAGCGTTGATCCCAGGGGCCTCTACAATGAGCAGTTCTTC
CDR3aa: CSVDPRGLYNEQFF